The 22 T cell receptor beta chains below all came from one sample that was sequenced in a study of technical replicates of blood from a handful of donors (dated by TCRdb to about 2017). Libraries were made using the immunoSEQ multiplex PCR assay. As stored in TCRdb, this immuneACCESS dataset retains in-frame rearrangements with V and J assigned. A fraction of the clones does not appear; measured against another copy, unresolved V genes explain less than half of the discrepancy, and the remainder lacks a known reason. This sample lists roughly 76,000 clones; about 86% were detected once. Jointly, the top ten make up 4.8% of the sample. The material sequenced was PBMCs. The receptors were gathered from a human donor in good health. Some clones in this sample may be carry-over from other donors' samples.

J is TRBJ1-1 and V is TRBV5-4; 8 bases map to TRBD1. CDR1 SGHNT and CDR2 YYREEE come from the germline V gene (reference sequence). V was pared by 4 bases and J by 3 bases, with 8 bases of the junction left unmatched. The CDR3 has 15 amino acids. The CDR3 loop reads CASSRRQGKDTEAFF. In nucleotides, the CDR3 is TGTGCCAGCAGCCGCCGACAGGGGAAGGACACTGAAGCTTTCTTT. Full variable domain (missing parts from reference TRBV5-4 and TRBJ1-1): ETGVTQSPTHLIKTRGQQVTLRCSSQSGHNTVSWYQQALGQGPQFIFQYYREEENGRGNFPPRFSGLQFPNYSSELNVNALELDDSALYLCASSRRQGKDTEAFFGQGTRLTVV.

This sequence joins TRBV30 and TRBJ1-6, with TRBD1 matching over 7 bases. The CDR3 consists of 13 residues. The junction had 4 bases not matched to a gene; V was cut back by 1 base and J by 10 bases. CDR1 GTSNPN and CDR2 SVGIG come from the germline V gene (reference sequence). The CDR3 bases are TGTGCCTGGAGTGGGGACAGTAGATCACCCCTCCACTTT. Residues: CAWSGDSRSPLHF.

The chain links TRBV7-9 to TRBJ1-2; D not certain. CDR1 is SEHNR, CDR2 FQNEAQ, per germline (reference sequence). CDR3 size: 13 residues. The V and J ends lost 5 bases and 6 bases respectively, with 13 bases between them. DNA for the CDR3: TGTGCCAGCAGCGACCAAGAGGCGGATGGCTACACCTTC. Translating it yields CASSDQEADGYTF.

The chain employs TRBV27 and TRBJ2-1; weak D call: TRBD2 (6 bases). This CDR3 spans 18 amino acids. Trimming stripped 3 bases from V and 3 bases from J, with 21 bases between. CDR1 is MNHEY and CDR2 is SMNVEV in the germline V gene (reference sequence). The CDR3 here is CASSFGWGRGSGYNEQFF. CDR3 sequence (DNA): TGTGCCAGCAGTTTTGGTTGGGGACGAGGTAGCGGCTACAATGAGCAGTTCTTC.

This chain joins TRBV5-4 and TRBJ1-2; 7 positions agree with TRBD1. This CDR3 is 15 amino acids long. V lost 5 bases to trimming and J lost 1 base; unmatched junction nucleotides: 8. In germline, CDR1 is SGHNT, CDR2 YYREEE (reference sequence). CDR3 amino acids: CASSKTGTVNYGYTF. The CDR3 DNA is TGTGCCAGCAGTAAAACCGGGACAGTTAACTATGGCTACACCTTC.

The rearrangement joins TRBV4-3 to TRBJ1-6; TRBD1 might be the D (5 bases). The CDR3 loop spans 13 amino acids. The V end lost 4 bases, the J end lost 10 bases, and 11 bases lay between the germline ends. CDR1 and CDR2 (germline): LGHNA, YSLEER. CDR3 region: CASSPGGGSPLHF. The CDR3, as DNA: TGCGCCAGCAGCCCTGGGGGAGGCTCACCCCTCCACTTT.

The V and J genes are TRBV21-1 and TRBJ2-7; the table's D call of TRBD1 was not tested on the DNA. TRBV21-1 is annotated as a pseudogene. The CDR3 is made up of 15 amino acids. The CDR3 is CASTGTVSNPYGQYF. The CDR3, as DNA: TGTGCCAGCACCGGGACAGTTTCTAACCCCTACGGGCAGTACTTC.

The J gene is TRBJ2-7, the V gene TRBV5-5; D not resolved. Germline CDR1 and CDR2: SGHKS and YYEKEE (reference sequence). V lost 4 bases, J lost 1 base, and 12 bases lay in between. CDR3 length: 14 amino acids. The DNA for the CDR3 is TGTGCCAGCAGCCCTGACTCTAATTCCTACGAGCAGTACTTC. Its translation is CASSPDSNSYEQYF.

In DNA form, the CDR3 reads TGTGCCAGCAGTGACGGGGGGGACTATGGCTACACCTTC. Its translation is CASSDGGDYGYTF. This chain links TRBV6-4 with TRBJ1-2, with TRBD1 as a possible D gene (5 bases). In germline, CDR1 is MRHNA, CDR2 SNTAGT. CDR3 length: 13 residues. The V end was cut by 2 bases, the J end by 3 bases, with 7 bases between.

V gene TRBV27 combines with J gene TRBJ2-3; a possible D gene is TRBD1 (6 bases). V lost 5 bases to trimming and J lost 4 bases, with 13 bases between them. There are 14 residues in the CDR3. CDR1 is MNHEY, CDR2 SMNVEV, per germline (reference sequence). The CDR3 bases are TGTGCCAGCAGTAAGAGGACAGAGGCAGATACGCAGTATTTT. It codes for CASSKRTEADTQYF.

The J gene is TRBJ2-2, the V gene TRBV7-9; tentative D call: TRBD2 (5 bases). The CDR3 runs 16 residues. V shed 2 bases and J shed 6 bases, with 16 bases lying between them. Germline V gene lookup returns CDR1 SEHNR and CDR2 FQNEAQ (reference sequence). CDR3 bases: TGTGCCAGCAGCTTATCTCCGGGAAGGTATTCCGGGGAGCTGTTTTTT. It encodes CASSLSPGRYSGELFF.

This clone was counted a few times. The chain links TRBV19 to TRBJ1-1; 9 bases line up with TRBD1. Germline CDR1 and CDR2: LNHDA and SQIVND (reference sequence). CDR3 size: 12 residues. Germline trimming cut 5 bases from V and 11 bases from J; bases unmatched to any gene: 6. Written as DNA, the CDR3 is TGTGCCAGTAGTCCTGGGACAGGGTGGGCTTTCTTT. This sequence encodes CASSPGTGWAFF.

The gene calls are TRBV29-1 and TRBJ1-1; 7 bases are shared with TRBD1. Trimming took 4 bases from V and 0 from J; bases not matched to a gene: 14. There are 17 residues in the CDR3. Germline lookup yields CDR1 SQVTM and CDR2 ANQGSEA. The CDR3 is CSVVRQGMGAMNTEAFF. For the CDR3, the DNA is TGCAGCGTTGTCCGACAGGGTATGGGTGCGATGAACACTGAAGCTTTCTTT.

The chain recombines TRBV30 with TRBJ1-5; 7 bases fit TRBD1. The J segment lost 8 bases and the V segment lost 1 base, leaving 8 bases of the junction unmatched. CDR1 is GTSNPN, CDR2 SVGIG, per germline (reference sequence). This CDR3 is built from 14 residues. CDR3 residues: CAWSAGRGLEPQHF. The CDR3 DNA follows: TGTGCCTGGAGTGCCGGCAGGGGGTTGGAGCCCCAGCATTTT.

This clone was observed once. This rearrangement joins TRBV5-8 to TRBJ2-7; a weak D match, TRBD1 (5 bases). Germline values: CDR1 SGHTS, CDR2 YDEGEE. CDR3 length equals 15 residues. Trimming removed 2 bases at V and 4 bases at J, with 16 bases between. This CDR3 is CASSFDSLFSYEQYF. The DNA for the CDR3 is TGTGCCAGCAGCTTTGACAGTCTATTCTCTTACGAGCAGTACTTC.

The J gene is TRBJ2-1, the V gene TRBV5-6; D ambiguous. The CDR3 spans 11 residues. The ends were cut back, 4 bases at V and 7 bases at J, with 6 bases in the middle. CDR1 and CDR2 (germline): SGHDT, YYEEEE. In nucleotides, the CDR3 is TGTGCCAGCAGCGACTTTAATGAGCAGTTCTTC. It translates to CASSDFNEQFF.

V and J are TRBV10-3 and TRBJ1-2; TRBD1 agrees at 9 bases. With 10 bases clipped from V and 6 bases from J, the junction kept 3 bases outside the gene matches. The CDR3 is made up of 11 amino acids. Looked up from germline, CDR1 is ENHRY and CDR2 is SYGVKD. The CDR3, as DNA: TGTGCCAGCACAGGGGGCAATGGCTACACCTTC. Its translation is CASTGGNGYTF.

This clone showed up just once. The chain employs TRBV6-5 and TRBJ2-3, with TRBD2 matching 14 bases. V was clipped by 5 bases and J by 6 bases; unmatched bases: 4. This CDR3 is built from 15 residues. The germline V gene has CDR1 MNHEY and CDR2 SVGAGI. The CDR3 DNA reads TGTGCCAGCAGTGGACTAGCGGGAGGTGGCGATACGCAGTATTTT. The encoded protein is CASSGLAGGGDTQYF.

The genes are TRBV7-9 and TRBJ2-5; a possible D gene is TRBD1 (6 bases). The CDR3 has 15 amino acids. V shed 3 bases and J shed 2 bases, with 13 bases lying between them. Looked up from germline, CDR1 is SEHNR and CDR2 is FQNEAQ (reference sequence). The CDR3 sequence: CASSFWSGTQETQYF. CDR3 DNA sequence: TGTGCCAGCAGCTTTTGGTCTGGGACACAAGAGACCCAGTACTTC.

The rearrangement uses TRBV30 and TRBJ2-1; the D gene is possibly TRBD1 (6 bases). This CDR3 is 15 amino acids long. In germline, CDR1 is GTSNPN, CDR2 SVGIG (reference sequence). Trimming removed 0 bases from V and 0 bases from J, with 9 bases in between. The CDR3 loop reads CAWSVTGSSYNEQFF. CDR3 sequence (DNA): TGTGCCTGGAGTGTTACAGGGAGCTCCTACAATGAGCAGTTCTTC.

The chain is built from TRBV2 and TRBJ2-3; perhaps TRBD2 as D (5 bases). Germline V gene data show CDR1 as SNHLY and CDR2 as FYNNEI. The CDR3 length is 14 residues. V lost 6 bases to trimming and J lost 1 base, with 11 bases between them. This chain's CDR3 is CASSPGTRTDTQYF. The CDR3 DNA is TGTGCCAGCAGCCCGGGAACGCGCACAGATACGCAGTATTTT. Based on the CDR3 plus reference TRBV2 and TRBJ2-3, the full variable domain is EPEVTQTPSHQVTQMGQEVILRCVPISNHLYFYWYRQILGQKVEFLVSFYNNEISEKSEIFDDQFSVERPDGSNFTLKIRSTKLEDSAMYFCASSPGTRTDTQYFGPGTRLTVL.

This clone was seen only a few times. The chain carries TRBV14 and TRBJ1-2; D possibly corresponds to TRBD1 (5 bases). The ends were cut back, 2 bases at V and 10 bases at J, with 14 bases in the middle. This CDR3 is built from 13 residues. The germline gives CDR1 SGHDN, CDR2 FVKESK. The CDR3 sequence is CASSQQGPQVYTF. Written as DNA, the CDR3 is TGTGCCAGCAGCCAACAGGGCCCCCAGGTCTACACCTTC.